A selection of T cell receptor beta chains follows, all from one sample in a study of blood T cell repertoires in COVID-19. Profiling relied on immunoSEQ multiplex PCR, and the TCRdb table lists in-frame clones only, not all of them. The table shows about 300,000 clones, with roughly 86% occurring only once. Sequencing was carried out using PBMCs or T cells enriched from blood (not recorded which). These TCRs come from a woman aged 50 to 60 who had been exposed to COVID-19. CDR3s include the opening cysteine and the closing phenylalanine or tryptophan. A D gene is named only where the DNA matches it firmly.

NA	TRBV6-1	TRBJ2-7	CASSELGAGEQYF
TRBD1	TRBV5-6	TRBJ1-5	CASSLGLNRGSNQPQHF
TRBD1	TRBV5-1	TRBJ2-4	CASSLETGWDIQYF
NA	TRBV28	TRBJ2-7	CASMGRDFSYEQYF
NA	TRBV4-1	TRBJ1-2	CASSQDQGKGILF
NA	TRBV3-1/TRBV3-2	TRBJ1-4	CASREKPTNEKLFF
NA	TRBV6-5	TRBJ2-7	CASSHRAGYEQYF
NA	TRBV29-1	TRBJ1-2	CSVASGANYGYTF
TRBD2	TRBV28	TRBJ2-3	CASSPSLAESTDTQYF
NA	TRBV21-1	TRBJ1-5	CASSKALWDPAGGSRHQPQHF
NA	TRBV24-1	TRBJ1-4	CATSGGAGNEKLFF
TRBD1	TRBV11-1	TRBJ1-1	CASSWGTGVVTEAFF
TRBD1	TRBV9	TRBJ2-1	CASSDDDRANTGEQFF
NA	TRBV19	TRBJ2-5	CASSMMGKGVYQETQYF
TRBD1	TRBV29-1	TRBJ2-3	CSAGGRDTQYF
TRBD1	TRBV3-1/TRBV3-2	TRBJ2-2	CASKGQGVYTGELFF
NA	TRBV3-1/TRBV3-2	TRBJ2-5	CASSQAGETQYF
TRBD2	TRBV5-1	TRBJ2-5	CASSRAGSGPRETQYF
NA	TRBV19	TRBJ2-5	CASSTGERETQYF
TRBD1	TRBV11-2	TRBJ1-2	CASSWGLGTEKGYTF
TRBD1	TRBV9	TRBJ1-2	CASSAGTGGRYGYTF
NA	TRBV15	TRBJ1-5	CATSREAMNQPQHF
NA	TRBV14	TRBJ2-5	CASSQGLGGQETQYF
TRBD2	TRBV6-2/TRBV6-3	TRBJ2-3	CASSYSRRGTTDTQYF
NA	TRBV30	TRBJ1-1	CAWSAGVGVTEAFF
NA	TRBV15	TRBJ2-4	CATSRPKQGIGNIQYF
NA	TRBV10-3	TRBJ1-1	CAIRATENTEAFF
NA	TRBV5-6	TRBJ2-7	CASSVLRGAGDEQYF
TRBD1	TRBV15	TRBJ2-5	CATSRGQGALETQYF
TRBD2	TRBV5-1	TRBJ2-3	CASRIRGTSGARTDTQYF
TRBD1	TRBV28	TRBJ1-5	CASSPQTGGRNQPQHF
NA	TRBV28	TRBJ2-7	CASSPKTGTPSSYEQYF
NA	TRBV4-1	TRBJ2-5	CASSQDWGRGETQYF
TRBD2	TRBV5-1	TRBJ2-4	CASSLPPGGNTKNIQYF
NA	TRBV6-5	TRBJ2-3	CASSYSGGETDTQYF
TRBD1	TRBV27	TRBJ1-1	CASSVTGGLTEAFF
NA	TRBV11-2	TRBJ1-1	CASRRGLNTEAFF
TRBD2	TRBV6-1	TRBJ2-3	CASSEYGRGGPTDTQYF
NA	TRBV6-1	TRBJ1-5	CASSEPGSNQPQHF
TRBD1	TRBV5-1	TRBJ1-6	CASSWRTGVDSPLHF
TRBD1	TRBV2	TRBJ2-1	CASKRDRLYNEQFF
NA	TRBV2	TRBJ2-7	CASRGGGGLLFEQYF
NA	TRBV6-1	TRBJ1-1	CASSDQGSNTEAFF
TRBD1	TRBV12-3/TRBV12-4	TRBJ1-6	CASRIQGNSPLHF
NA	TRBV2	TRBJ2-3	CASLADRTDTQYF
NA	TRBV5-6	TRBJ2-3	CASSFVATDTQYF
TRBD1	TRBV18	TRBJ2-2	CASSRPGQGSGELFF